The next 22 T cell receptor beta chains were all read from a single sample in a study of T cell responses to AZD1222 COVID-19 vaccine. Here immunoSEQ multiplex PCR was the method, and the copy in TCRdb shows in-frame clones only, minus some. Seen here are about 140,000 clones, over 90% observed once, and the top ten hold roughly 3.6%. Sequences were derived from peripheral blood, sampled 28 days after the second AZD1222 dose. All receptors come from an adult who received the AZD1222 COVID-19 vaccine.

The rearrangement uses TRBV4-2 and TRBJ1-1, with D possibly TRBD1 on 6 matching bases. The CDR3 sequence is 15 residues long. The V gene's germline CDR1 is LGHNA and CDR2 YNFKEQ. Trimming took 3 bases from V and 5 from J, leaving 16 bases between them. In nucleotides, the CDR3 is TGTGCCAGCAGCCAGGCCGACAGGACCTCGACTGAAGCTTTCTTT. Translation gives CASSQADRTSTEAFF.

V usage is TRBV6-1 and J usage is TRBJ1-5; the D is unclear. Germline CDR1 MNHNS, CDR2 SASEGT. V lost 1 base and J lost 3, with 10 bases in between. The CDR3 totals 15 residues. The CDR3: CASSEGLAHNQPQHF. CDR3 sequence (DNA): TGTGCCAGCAGTGAAGGACTTGCCCACAATCAGCCCCAGCATTTT.

The gene calls are TRBV28 and TRBJ1-2, with TRBD1 as a possible D gene (5 bases). This CDR3 is 14 amino acids long. The ends were cut back, 4 bases at V and 9 bases at J, with 18 bases in the middle. Germline lookup yields CDR1 MDHEN and CDR2 SYDVKM. The CDR3 here is CASSSTRDAVRYTF. Written as DNA, the CDR3 is TGTGCCAGCAGTTCAACCCGGGACGCAGTCCGCTACACCTTC.

This clone has just one count. The chain links TRBV29-1 to TRBJ2-1; D is possibly TRBD1 (6 bases). This CDR3 region has 13 residues. V was shortened by 7 bases and J by 2 bases, with 12 bases between the two germline ends. Looked up from germline, CDR1 is SQVTM and CDR2 is ANQGSEA. CDR3 coding DNA: TGCAGCGCCACGACAGGCGCCTACAATGAGCAGTTCTTC. Its protein product is CSATTGAYNEQFF.

The chain is built from TRBV28 and TRBJ2-1, with TRBD2 matching 13 bases. Germline V gives CDR1 MDHEN, CDR2 SYDVKM. Losses at the gene ends were 6 bases for V and 8 bases for J; bases not matched to a gene: 7. The CDR3 consists of 15 residues. In DNA, the CDR3 is TGTGCCAGCAGAGGCGGGACTAGCGGGATTCATGAGCAGTTCTTC. As protein: CASRGGTSGIHEQFF.

The chain carries TRBV28 and TRBJ2-7; D gene ambiguous. CDR1 and CDR2 (germline): MDHEN, SYDVKM. This CDR3 spans 14 amino acids. CDR3 nucleotides: TGTGTCCACCCCCCGGCGGACCCTTCCTACGAGCAGTACTTC. Protein product: CVHPPADPSYEQYF. The variable domain in full, with the rest retrieved from reference TRBV28 and TRBJ2-7, is DVKVTQSSRYLVKRTGEKVFLECVQDMDHENMFWYRQDPGLGLRLIYFSYDVKMKEKGDIPEGYSVSREKKERFSLILESASTNQTSMYLCVHPPADPSYEQYFGPGTRLTVT.

Regarding this clone: This sample also contains other DNA sequences that code for the same CDR3. The J gene is TRBJ2-7, the V gene TRBV5-6; 9 bases line up with TRBD1. The germline V gene has CDR1 SGHDT and CDR2 YYEEEE. Unmatched junction bases numbered 1, after V lost 1 base and J lost 2 bases. The CDR3 spans 14 residues. CDR3: CASSLRQGAYEQYF. CDR3 bases: TGTGCCAGCAGCTTGAGACAGGGGGCCTACGAGCAGTACTTC. The whole variable domain, remainder taken from reference TRBV5-6 and TRBJ2-7, is DAGVTQSPTHLIKTRGQQVTLRCSPKSGHDTVSWYQQALGQGPQFIFQYYEEEERQRGNFPDRFSGHQFPNYSSELNVNALLLGDSALYLCASSLRQGAYEQYFGPGTRLTVT.

The chain carries TRBV29-1 and TRBJ2-1; the D is unclear. Trimming cost V 5 bases and J 1 base, with 3 bases left between them. This CDR3 is built from 11 residues. Looked up from germline, CDR1 is SQVTM and CDR2 is ANQGSEA. This CDR3 is CSVQSYNEQFF. The CDR3 coding sequence is TGCAGCGTTCAATCCTACAATGAGCAGTTCTTC.

The V call is TRBV5-1, the J call TRBJ2-5, with 10 bases lining up with TRBD2. Trimming at V came to 4 bases and at J to 0 bases, leaving 3 bases not matched to a gene. The CDR3 runs to 15 residues. Germline-derived CDR1 and CDR2 are SGHRS and YFSETQ. The CDR3 nucleotides are TGCGCCAGCAGCATTAGCGGGAGGCACCAAGAGACCCAGTACTTC. It yields the protein CASSISGRHQETQYF.

This clone was recorded a few times. The chain combines TRBV7-8 with TRBJ1-6, with no clear D. The V end lost 5 bases, the J end lost 4 bases, and 9 bases lay between the germline ends. CDR1 is SGHVS, CDR2 FQNEAQ, per germline. The CDR3 length is 14 residues. The CDR3 nucleotides read TGTGCCAGCAGCCCCGACTCGTATAATTCACCCCTCCACTTT. Translated, it gives CASSPDSYNSPLHF.

The V call is TRBV28, the J call TRBJ1-1; D unclear. This CDR3 contains 12 residues. Germline loops: CDR1 MDHEN, CDR2 SYDVKM. V shed 6 bases and J shed 2 bases, with 7 bases lying between them. In DNA, the CDR3 is TGTGCCAGCAGCCTACCCAACACTGAAGCTTTCTTT. Protein sequence: CASSLPNTEAFF.

This clone was seen just once. The chain has TRBV5-1 and TRBJ1-4; TRBD1 matches 8 bases. Losses at the gene ends were 3 bases for V and 7 bases for J; bases not matched to a gene: 5. In germline, CDR1 is SGHRS, CDR2 YFSETQ. The CDR3 is made up of 14 amino acids. Here the CDR3 reads CASSSGQGSEKLFF. The DNA for the CDR3 is TGCGCCAGCAGCTCAGGACAGGGTTCTGAAAAACTGTTTTTT. The variable domain in full, completed from reference TRBV5-1 and TRBJ1-4, reads KAGVTQTPRYLIKTRGQQVTLSCSPISGHRSVSWYQQTPGQGLQFLFEYFSETQRNKGNFPGRFSGRQFSNSRSEMNVSTLELGDSALYLCASSSGQGSEKLFFGSGTQLSVL.

This rearrangement joins TRBV19 to TRBJ1-5; tentatively, D is TRBD1 (5 bases). The CDR3 loop spans 15 amino acids. Germline CDR1 is LNHDA and CDR2 is SQIVND (reference sequence). V was shortened by 3 bases and J by 2 bases, with 11 bases between the two germline ends. CDR3 sequence (DNA): TGTGCCAGTAGTATCCGAGCCAGGGGCAATCAGCCCCAGCATTTT. Translating it yields CASSIRARGNQPQHF.

This chain joins TRBV2 and TRBJ2-7; D possibly corresponds to TRBD2 (5 bases). Germline values: CDR1 SNHLY, CDR2 FYNNEI. This CDR3 has 14 amino acids. Trimming removed 7 bases from V and 7 bases from J, with 20 bases in between. The CDR3 region is CASNLAGPSTEQYF. CDR3 in DNA: TGTGCCAGCAATTTGGCGGGTCCGTCTACAGAGCAGTACTTC.

The chain has TRBV2 and TRBJ1-1, with D possibly TRBD1 on 6 matching bases. CDR3 size: 16 residues. Trimming cost V 6 bases and J 5 bases, with 22 bases left between them. CDR1 SNHLY and CDR2 FYNNEI come from the germline V gene. This CDR3 reads CASRNIQSGGWTEAFF. The CDR3 DNA follows: TGTGCCAGCAGAAATATACAATCGGGGGGCTGGACTGAAGCTTTCTTT.

The V gene is TRBV30, the J gene TRBJ1-4; D may be TRBD1 (5 bases). Germline V gene sequence: CDR1 GTSNPN, CDR2 SVGIG (reference sequence). This CDR3 is 13 amino acids long. Trimming removed 6 bases from V and 0 bases from J, with 8 bases in between. Here the CDR3 DNA reads TGTGCCTGTGGACAAGCAACTAATGAAAAACTGTTTTTT. It specifies CACGQATNEKLFF.

This chain's CDR3 is CASSADGNTEAFF. CDR3 sequence (DNA): TGTGCCAGCAGTGCGGACGGTAACACTGAAGCTTTCTTT. This chain uses TRBV2 with TRBJ1-1; D remains ambiguous. The V and J ends lost 4 bases and 2 bases respectively, with 8 bases between them. CDR3 length equals 13 residues. CDR1 and CDR2 from the germline V gene are SNHLY and FYNNEI.

This clone showed up just a few times. The chain uses TRBV7-2 and TRBJ1-4, with a possible D match to TRBD1 (6 bases). Between the trimmed V and J ends, which lost 5 bases and 6 bases, there was a span of 13 bases. The V gene's germline CDR1 is SGHTA and CDR2 FQGNSA. This CDR3 is 14 amino acids long. CDR3 nucleotide sequence: TGTGCCAGCAGCCAAAGGGGGGCTCATGAAAAACTGTTTTTT. This gives the protein CASSQRGAHEKLFF.

The J gene is TRBJ2-5, the V gene TRBV12-3 or TRBV12-4, with D unclear. This CDR3 comprises 11 residues. V lost 6 bases and J lost 6, with 8 bases in between. The CDR3 region has the DNA TGTGCCAGCAGCACCCTTCAGACCCAGTACTTC. Residues: CASSTLQTQYF.

This rearrangement joins TRBV6-5 to TRBJ1-3, with 8 nucleotides matching TRBD1. Losses at the gene ends were 6 bases for V and 7 bases for J; bases not matched to a gene: 5. The length of the CDR3 is 13 residues. Germline CDR1 is MNHEY and CDR2 is SVGAGI. The CDR3, as DNA: TGTGCCAGCAGCCGGGACAGGCGGAACACCATATATTTT. Protein: CASSRDRRNTIYF.

The chain joins TRBV9 to TRBJ2-2; the D call may be TRBD1 or TRBD2 (7 bases each). The CDR3 covers 16 residues. From germline, CDR1 is SGDLS and CDR2 YYNGEE. The V and J ends lost 0 bases and 4 bases respectively, with 13 bases between them. CDR3 in DNA: TGTGCCAGCAGCGTAGATCCCAGGGGGGGCACCGGGGAGCTGTTTTTT. It translates to CASSVDPRGGTGELFF. Using reference TRBV9 and TRBJ2-2 for the parts outside the CDR3, the full variable domain is DSGVTQTPKHLITATGQRVTLRCSPRSGDLSVYWYQQSLDQGLQFLIQYYNGEERAKGNILERFSAQQFPDLHSELNLSSLELGDSALYFCASSVDPRGGTGELFFGEGSRLTVL.

The rearrangement links TRBV30 to TRBJ1-1; D not resolved. Germline V gives CDR1 GTSNPN, CDR2 SVGIG (reference sequence). The CDR3 is 13 amino acids. V was cut by 1 base and J by 8 bases, with 14 bases left in between. The CDR3: CAWSDGSSTEAFF. CDR3 coding DNA: TGTGCCTGGAGTGATGGCTCCTCTACCGAAGCTTTCTTT. The complete variable domain, with remaining parts taken from reference TRBV30 and TRBJ1-1, reads SQTIHQWPATLVQPVGSPLSLECTVEGTSNPNLYWYRQAAGRGLQLLFYSVGIGQISSEVPQNLSASRPQDRQFILSSKKLLLSDSGFYLCAWSDGSSTEAFFGQGTRLTVV.